This T cell receptor beta chain was captured by sequencing in a study of blood T cell repertoires in COVID-19. Study-wide background: COVID-19 samples, acute and convalescent, were from the United States, Italy and Spain.

The CDR3 runs to 14 residues. Germline V gene sequence: CDR1 LNHNV, CDR2 YYDKDF (reference sequence). Trimming at V came to 3 bases and at J to 8 bases, leaving 2 bases not matched to a gene. TCRdb's table, derived via immunoSEQ multiplex PCR, lists solely in-frame clones and lacks some. The sample includes about 270,000 clones, about 87% of them seen just once. Symptom resolution, clearance, or two negative PCRs marked donors in Cohort 3 as recovered. This clone has a single count. The sequencing sample was made of PBMCs or T cells enriched from blood (not recorded which). This TCR derives from a woman in her fifties or sixties who had recovered from COVID-19. The V gene is TRBV15, the J gene TRBJ2-1, with 12 bases aligning to TRBD2. Here the CDR3 DNA reads TGTGCCACCAGCAGGACTAGCGGGAGTGATGAGCAGTTCTTC. Amino acids: CATSRTSGSDEQFF.